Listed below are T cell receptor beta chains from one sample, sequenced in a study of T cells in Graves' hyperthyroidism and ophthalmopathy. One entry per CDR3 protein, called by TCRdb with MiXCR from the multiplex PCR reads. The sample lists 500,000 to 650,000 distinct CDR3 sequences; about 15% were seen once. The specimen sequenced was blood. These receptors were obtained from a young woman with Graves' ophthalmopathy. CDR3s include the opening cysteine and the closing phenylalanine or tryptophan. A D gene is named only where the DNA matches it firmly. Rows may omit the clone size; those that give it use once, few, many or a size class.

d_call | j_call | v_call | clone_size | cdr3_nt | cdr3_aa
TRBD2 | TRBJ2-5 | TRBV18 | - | TGTGCCAGCTCACCACGCCTAGCGGGCCCTATGGGGGAGACCCAGTACTTC | CASSPRLAGPMGETQYF
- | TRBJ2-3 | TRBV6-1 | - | TGTGCCAGCAGCCTCCTGACTGTCACAGATACGCAGTATTTT | CASSLLTVTDTQYF
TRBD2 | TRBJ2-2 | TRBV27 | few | TGTGCCAGCAGTCCCGGGACTAGCGCCCACACCGGGGAGCTGTTTTTT | CASSPGTSAHTGELFF
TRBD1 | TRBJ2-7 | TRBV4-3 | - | TGCGCCAGCAGCCAAGATACAGGGACAGGCCGCTACGAGCAGTACTTC | CASSQDTGTGRYEQYF
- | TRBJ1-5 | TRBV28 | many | TGTGCCAGCAGTTCCATTTCCGGCAATCAGCCCCAGCATTTT | CASSSISGNQPQHF
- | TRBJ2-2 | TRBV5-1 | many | TGCGCCAGCAGCTTGCCGACAGCCAACACCGGGGAGCTGTTTTTT | CASSLPTANTGELFF
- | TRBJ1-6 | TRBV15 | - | TGTGCCACCAGCAGAGCGAGACAGACTAATTCACCCCTCCACTTT | CATSRARQTNSPLHF
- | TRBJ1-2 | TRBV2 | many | TGTGCCAGCAGTGATTCGATGTCAGGGAGCTTCTATGGCTACACCTTC | CASSDSMSGSFYGYTF
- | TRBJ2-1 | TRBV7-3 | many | TGTGCCAGCAGCTTAATTGGCGGGAACAATGAGCAGTTCTTC | CASSLIGGNNEQFF
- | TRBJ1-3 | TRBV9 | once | TGTGCCAGCAGCGAGACGCCGGGGGGATCTGGAAACACCATATATTTT | CASSETPGGSGNTIYF
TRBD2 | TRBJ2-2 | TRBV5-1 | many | TGCGCCAGCAGCTTGATCGGGGCGGGAGCGGAGCTGTTTTTT | CASSLIGAGAELFF
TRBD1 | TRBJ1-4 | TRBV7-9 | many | TGTGCCAGCAGCCTTACGGGGACAGATGAAAAACTGTTTTTT | CASSLTGTDEKLFF
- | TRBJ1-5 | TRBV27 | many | TGTGCCAGCAGTTGGGACACGTCGCAGCCCCAGCATTTT | CASSWDTSQPQHF
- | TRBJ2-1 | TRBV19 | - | TGTGCCAGTAGTCCCCGGACAACTAACAATGAGCAGTTCTTC | CASSPRTTNNEQFF
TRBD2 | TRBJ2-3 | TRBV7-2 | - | TGTGCCAGCAGCTATGTAGCGGGGGAAGATACGCAGTATTTT | CASSYVAGEDTQYF
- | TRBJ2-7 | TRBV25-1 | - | TGTGCCAGCAGTGATCTCACGGGGGCCCTATACGAGCAGTACTTC | CASSDLTGALYEQYF
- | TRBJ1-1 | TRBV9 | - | TGTGCCAGCAGCGTAGATTCGCAGGCTAACACTGAAGCTTTCTTT | CASSVDSQANTEAFF
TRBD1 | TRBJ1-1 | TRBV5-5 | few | TGTGCCAGCAGCTTTGAAACAGGGGGCACTGAAGCTTTCTTT | CASSFETGGTEAFF
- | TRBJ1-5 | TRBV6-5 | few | TGTGCCAGCAGTTACTCCGGGGGGGGAAATCAGCCCCAGCATTTT | CASSYSGGGNQPQHF
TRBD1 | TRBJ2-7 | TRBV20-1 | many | TGCAGTGCTAAGGACCGGGACAGGGATCTCTACGAGCAGTACTTC | CSAKDRDRDLYEQYF
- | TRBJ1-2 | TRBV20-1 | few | TGCAGTGTGTTTGAGGGCGCTAACTATGGCTACACCTTC | CSVFEGANYGYTF
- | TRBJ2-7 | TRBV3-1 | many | TGTGCCAGCAGCCTAAACCGGGACGTATCCTACGAGCAGTACTTC | CASSLNRDVSYEQYF
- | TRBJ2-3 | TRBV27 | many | TGTGCCAGCAGCCCGACAGGCCACCGCACAGATACGCAGTATTTT | CASSPTGHRTDTQYF
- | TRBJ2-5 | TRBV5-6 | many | TGTGCCAGCAGCTTGGGGGGGGCACTTGAGACCCAGTACTTC | CASSLGGALETQYF
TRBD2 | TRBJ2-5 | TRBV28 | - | TGTGCCAGCAGTTTATCCCGGGGGGGGACCGGGGAGCGACAGACCCAGTACTTC | CASSLSRGGTGERQTQYF
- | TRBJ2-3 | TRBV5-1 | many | TGCGCCAGCAGCGCCTCCACAGATACGCAGTATTTT | CASSASTDTQYF
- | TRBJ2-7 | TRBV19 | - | TGTGCCAGTAGTAGACAGGTTTCCTCCTACGAGCAGTACTTC | CASSRQVSSYEQYF
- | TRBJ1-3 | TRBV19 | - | TGTGCCAGTAGTATACCGACATTTTACTCTGGAAACACCATATATTTT | CASSIPTFYSGNTIYF
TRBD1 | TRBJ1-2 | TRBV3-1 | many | TGTGCCAGCAGCCTTCCAGGGGGCCGGGGCTACACCTTC | CASSLPGGRGYTF
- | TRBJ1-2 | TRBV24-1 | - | TGTGCCACCAGTGATTCCGAAGGCACCTTC | CATSDSEGTF
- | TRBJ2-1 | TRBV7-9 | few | TGTGCCAGCAGCAGCAAAGCTGACAAGGCACAGTTCTTC | CASSSKADKAQFF
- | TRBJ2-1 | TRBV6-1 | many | TGTGCCAGCAGTGAAGGAGGAGAGGAGCGTCCCTCCTACAATGAGCAGTTCTTC | CASSEGGEERPSYNEQFF
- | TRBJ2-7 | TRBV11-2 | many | TGTGCCAGCACCTTGGAAAACGGCTACGAGCAGTACTTC | CASTLENGYEQYF
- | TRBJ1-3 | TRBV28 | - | TGTGCCAGCAGTTCCGGCGGGTGGGGCGCCTCTGGAAACACCATATATTTT | CASSSGGWGASGNTIYF
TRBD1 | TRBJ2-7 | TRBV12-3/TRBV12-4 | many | TGTGCCAGCAGCCCAGGACAGGGGAGGTTGCACGAGCAGTACTTC | CASSPGQGRLHEQYF
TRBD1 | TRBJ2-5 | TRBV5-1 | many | TGCGCCAGCAGCTTGGGACAGGGGGCACCCAGTGAGACCCAGTACTTC | CASSLGQGAPSETQYF
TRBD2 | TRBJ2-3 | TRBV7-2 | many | TGTGCCAGCAGCTTTACTAGCGGGAGGCGGGGTGGGGATACGCAGTATTTT | CASSFTSGRRGGDTQYF
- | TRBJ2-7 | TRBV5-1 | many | TGCGCCAGCAACATGGGGCAGGGTCCCGCCTACGAGCAGTACTTC | CASNMGQGPAYEQYF